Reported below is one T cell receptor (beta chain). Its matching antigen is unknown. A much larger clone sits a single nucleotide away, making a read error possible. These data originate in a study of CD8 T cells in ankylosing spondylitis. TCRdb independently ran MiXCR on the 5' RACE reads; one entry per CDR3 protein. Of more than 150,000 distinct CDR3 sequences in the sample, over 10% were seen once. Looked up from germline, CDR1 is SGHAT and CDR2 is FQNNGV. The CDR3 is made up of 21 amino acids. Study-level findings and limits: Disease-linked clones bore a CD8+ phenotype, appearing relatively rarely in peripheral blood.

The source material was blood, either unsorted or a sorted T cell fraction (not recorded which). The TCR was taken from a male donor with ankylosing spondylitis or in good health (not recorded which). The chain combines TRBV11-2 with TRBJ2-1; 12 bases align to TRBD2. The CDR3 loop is CASSSYLRTSGNQPSYNEQLF. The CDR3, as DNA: TGTGCCAGCAGCTCCTACCTTCGGACTAGCGGGAACCAACCCTCCTACAATGAGCAGTTGTTC.